These 26 T cell receptor beta chains were sequenced from one sample in a study of HIV-infected children after antiretroviral therapy interruption. RNA-based 3' RACE libraries used unique molecular identifiers. One entry per CDR3 protein results from TCRdb running MiXCR on the 3' RACE reads. The sample shows over 15,000 distinct CDR3 sequences, roughly 3.5% of them seen only once. Sample treatment: PENTA 11 planned treatment interruption arm or continuous ART arm. The sequenced sample was CD45RA+ CD4+ T cells from PBMCs, obtained from a donor given antiretroviral therapy, either interrupted or continuous. Described subset: naive CD4+ CD45RA+ CD45RO- T cells. All receptors come from a child between 2 and 17 years old with HIV.

This clonotype was found many times. The V gene is TRBV12-3 or TRBV12-4, the J gene TRBJ2-1; 9 bases map to TRBD2. The CDR3 loop spans 18 amino acids. The ends lost 5 bases at V and 2 bases at J; junction bases unmatched: 13. The CDR3 DNA reads TGTGCCAGCAGTCCCCTCCTAGGTAGCGGGAGCCCCTACAATGAGCAGTTCTTC. Amino acid sequence: CASSPLLGSGSPYNEQFF.

This clonotype showed up many times. The chain is built from TRBV12-3 or TRBV12-4 and TRBJ2-7; D gene unclear. Between the trimmed V and J ends, which lost 2 bases and 2 bases, there was a span of 4 bases. The CDR3 length is 12 residues. The CDR3: CASSLRAYEQYF. CDR3 DNA: TGTGCCAGCAGTTTAAGGGCCTACGAGCAGTACTTC.

This clonotype has at least ten counts. The chain recombines TRBV5-1 with TRBJ2-7; possible D gene TRBD1, 6 bases. The V and J ends lost 4 bases and 2 bases respectively, with 16 bases between them. Germline assignment: CDR1 SGHRS and CDR2 YFSETQ. The CDR3 runs to 15 residues. CDR3 sequence reads: CASSLQGKLAYEQYF. CDR3 bases: TGCGCCAGCAGCCTACAGGGAAAATTAGCCTACGAGCAGTACTTC.

This clonotype is termed medium-sized (0.01 to 0.1%). The genes are TRBV24-1 and TRBJ2-3, with 12 bases that match TRBD2. CDR1 and CDR2 from the germline V gene are KGHDR and SFDVKD. CDR3 size: 15 residues. V was pared by 4 bases and J by 5 bases, with 3 bases of the junction left unmatched. CDR3 region: CATSETGLAGDTQYF. In nucleotides, the CDR3 is TGTGCCACCAGTGAAACGGGACTAGCGGGAGATACGCAGTATTTT.

This clonotype is medium-sized by share. CDR3 DNA: TGTGCCAGTAGTATCAAGGGAAACGAGCCCTACAATGAGCAGTTCTTC. It yields the protein CASSIKGNEPYNEQFF. The chain has TRBV19 and TRBJ2-1; D gene uncertain. CDR1 and CDR2 (germline): LNHDA, SQIVND (reference sequence). V was pared by 3 bases and J by 2 bases, with 14 bases between. CDR3 length: 16 residues.

The sample holds many counts of this clonotype. The chain has TRBV20-1 and TRBJ1-4; 10 bases fit TRBD1. In germline, CDR1 is DFQATT, CDR2 SNEGSKA (reference sequence). J gave up 4 bases and V 6 bases, and 5 bases lay outside the gene matches. The CDR3 is 14 residues long. The CDR3 region is CSARGTGDNEKLFF. The CDR3 bases are TGCAGTGCCCGGGGGACAGGGGATAATGAAAAACTGTTTTTT.

There are a few counts of this clonotype. This chain joins TRBV18 and TRBJ2-1; 7 bases are shared with TRBD1. Trimming removed 4 bases from V and 5 bases from J; junction bases left unmatched: 2. In germline, CDR1 is KGHSH, CDR2 LQKENI. The CDR3 is 13 amino acids. This CDR3 is CASSLGTDNEQFF. The CDR3 DNA sequence: TGTGCCAGCTCACTTGGGACAGACAATGAGCAGTTCTTC.

At least ten counts were recorded for this clonotype. V usage is TRBV23-1 and J usage is TRBJ2-5; 7 positions match TRBD1. TRBV23-1 is an ORF; its function is uncertain. V dropped 2 bases and J dropped 2; count of bases not matched to a gene: 8. This CDR3 comprises 16 residues. The CDR3 sequence is CASSQAHGTAQETQYF. The CDR3 bases are TGCGCCAGCAGTCAAGCCCACGGGACAGCTCAAGAGACCCAGTACTTC.

This clonotype appeared many times. This chain links TRBV12-3 or TRBV12-4 with TRBJ1-1, with 8 bases aligning to TRBD1. The CDR3 extends over 15 amino acids. V lost 6 bases to trimming and J lost 0 bases; unmatched junction nucleotides: 6. The CDR3 nucleotides read TGTGCCAGCAGCGCTCAGGGGGCACTGAACACTGAAGCTTTCTTT. Protein product: CASSAQGALNTEAFF.

Comment on this clonotype: An end of the junction differs from the germline gene, which may be a read error. The chain employs TRBV6-6 and TRBJ2-3; D is uncertain. This CDR3 is built from 14 residues. The germline V gene has CDR1 MNHNY and CDR2 SVGAGI (reference sequence). The CDR3 is CASGLNWVQNTLYF. The DNA for the CDR3 is TGTGCCAGCGGTCTGAACTGGGTCCAAAACACCTTGTACTTT.

This clonotype was observed at least ten times. The chain has TRBV28 and TRBJ1-1, with 7 positions matching TRBD1. The CDR3 has 17 amino acids. V shed 6 bases, J shed 1 base, and the junction held 14 bases outside the gene matches. CDR1 is MDHEN and CDR2 is SYDVKM in the germline V gene. In DNA, the CDR3 is TGTGCCAGCAGCCCAAATGACAGGGTTGTCGGGAACACTGAAGCTTTCTTT. This translates into CASSPNDRVVGNTEAFF.

This clonotype was seen more than once but under ten times. This chain uses TRBV30 with TRBJ1-1; TRBD1 is a possible D gene (6 bases). The length of the CDR3 is 14 residues. Per germline, CDR1 GTSNPN and CDR2 SVGIG (reference sequence). V was cut by 4 bases and J by 5 bases, with 17 bases left in between. The CDR3 sequence: CAWKSSGAMTEAFF. The CDR3 bases are TGTGCCTGGAAAAGTTCGGGGGCAATGACTGAAGCTTTCTTT.

This clonotype showed up many times. V and J are TRBV28 and TRBJ1-1; D unclear. CDR3 length equals 12 residues. Germline V gives CDR1 MDHEN, CDR2 SYDVKM. V was trimmed by 6 bases and J by 0 bases, leaving 5 bases between them. In DNA form, the CDR3 reads TGTGCCAGCAGCTTACTGAACACTGAAGCTTTCTTT. Amino acid sequence: CASSLLNTEAFF.

This clonotype came up many times. The chain joins TRBV12-3 or TRBV12-4 to TRBJ2-5, with D hard to call. The CDR3 has 11 residues. Trimming stripped 4 bases from V and 1 base from J, with 1 base between. The CDR3 sequence is CASSSQETQYF. The CDR3, as DNA: TGTGCCAGCAGTTCCCAAGAGACCCAGTACTTC.

Within the sample, this clonotype is medium-sized. The chain is built from TRBV5-1 and TRBJ1-4; 11 positions match TRBD1. Per the germline V gene, CDR1 is SGHRS and CDR2 is YFSETQ. The CDR3 length is 15 residues. Germline trimming cut 4 bases from V and 8 bases from J; bases unmatched to any gene: 7. The CDR3 nucleotides read TGCGCCAGCAGCGTAACCGGGACAGGGGGGGAAAAACTGTTTTTT. As protein: CASSVTGTGGEKLFF.

The table lists this clonotype with many counts. This chain joins TRBV11-2 and TRBJ2-3; 10 bases fit TRBD1. V trimming: 11 bases; J trimming: 4 bases; junction bases outside the gene matches: 9. The CDR3 length is 14 residues. From germline, CDR1 is SGHAT and CDR2 FQNNGV. This chain's CDR3 is CAVGGDRGPDTQYF. DNA for the CDR3: TGTGCCGTCGGTGGGGACAGGGGTCCAGATACGCAGTATTTT. Full variable domain (outside the CDR3, taken from reference TRBV11-2 and TRBJ2-3): EAGVAQSPRYKIIEKRQSVAFWCNPISGHATLYWYQQILGQGPKLLIQFQNNGVVDDSQLPKDRFSAERLKGVDSTLKIQPAKLEDSAVYLCAVGGDRGPDTQYFGPGTRLTVL.

Comments on this clonotype: Given a much more abundant clone one base away, this may be a read error. This is likely a read error, given that the CDR3 carries no conserved phenylalanine or tryptophan at its end. The limits of the CDR3 on the DNA are not certain, so only TCRdb's listed CDR3 is given. V is TRBV12-2 and J is TRBJ2-7; the listed D gene, TRBD2, was not tested against the DNA. TRBV12-2 is a pseudogene. The CDR3 length is 16 residues, termini included. CDR3 protein: CASRFKGPPGGHEQYL.

Ten or more counts support this clonotype. The rearrangement joins TRBV25-1 to TRBJ1-3; D remains unclear. There are 15 residues in the CDR3. Germline CDR1 and CDR2: MGHDK and SYGVNS. V was shortened by 3 bases and J by 2 bases, with 11 bases between the two germline ends. The CDR3 reads CASSEGGYPGNTIYF. In DNA form, the CDR3 reads TGTGCCAGCAGTGAGGGAGGGTATCCTGGAAACACCATATATTTT.

This clonotype was recorded many times. This rearrangement joins TRBV20-1 to TRBJ2-1; maybe TRBD2 (6 bases). V was cut by 5 bases and J by 9 bases, with 8 bases left in between. CDR1 DFQATT and CDR2 SNEGSKA come from the germline V gene (reference sequence). The CDR3 has 10 amino acids. CDR3 nucleotides: TGCAGTGCTCGCGGGGTTGAGCAGTTCTTC. As protein: CSARGVEQFF.

This clonotype showed up many times. The chain couples TRBV6-2 or TRBV6-3 to TRBJ2-6; unclear D gene. The length of the CDR3 is 17 residues. The V end lost 6 bases, the J end lost 1 base, and 16 bases lay between the germline ends. Germline CDR1 reads MNHEY; CDR2 reads SVGEGT. In DNA, the CDR3 is TGTGCCAGCAGCACCTTACTACGTATATCTGGGGCCAACGTCCTGACTTTC. Its protein is CASSTLLRISGANVLTF.

This clonotype has ten or more counts. This chain joins TRBV4-2 and TRBJ2-5; no clear D. The CDR3 spans 14 residues. V was shortened by 1 base and J by 5 bases, with 11 bases between the two germline ends. Germline V CDR1 and CDR2: LGHNA, YNFKEQ. The CDR3 coding sequence is TGTGCCAGCAGCCAAGCTAATTTTGAGGAGACCCAGTACTTC. Translated: CASSQANFEETQYF.

This clonotype showed up many times. The CDR3 is CASSPPRQGASSYEQYF. The CDR3 DNA sequence: TGTGCCAGCAGTCCCCCCCGACAGGGGGCGTCCTCCTACGAGCAGTACTTC. The V call is TRBV6-6, the J call TRBJ2-7, with 10 bases lining up with TRBD1. J was trimmed by 0 bases and V by 5 bases; bases with no gene match: 10. CDR3 length equals 17 residues. Looked up from germline, CDR1 is MNHNY and CDR2 is SVGAGI (reference sequence).

This clonotype was picked up many times. This chain joins TRBV20-1 and TRBJ2-1; 14 bases align to TRBD2. The CDR3 spans 16 residues. The trim removed 6 bases at V and 2 bases at J, leaving 6 bases unmatched. CDR1 and CDR2 from the germline V gene are DFQATT and SNEGSKA (reference sequence). The CDR3 nucleotides read TGCAGTGCGCTGACTAGCGGGGGGGTGGCCTACAATGAGCAGTTCTTC. It is translated as CSALTSGGVAYNEQFF.

This clonotype was counted at least ten times. CDR3 in DNA: TGTGCCAGCAGTTACTCGAATCGGGCTTTCTTT. This gives the protein CASSYSNRAFF. V usage is TRBV6-2 or TRBV6-3 and J usage is TRBJ1-1; D is ambiguous. The V end lost 0 bases, the J end lost 11 bases, and 7 bases lay between the germline ends. This CDR3 is built from 11 residues. Germline CDR1 reads MNHEY; CDR2 reads SVGEGT.

This clonotype was counted at least ten times. This chain joins TRBV19 and TRBJ2-1; possible D gene TRBD1, 5 bases. The CDR3 length is 13 residues. Germline CDR1 LNHDA, CDR2 SQIVND (reference sequence). Trimming cost V 7 bases and J 9 bases, with 16 bases left between them. The CDR3 loop is CASTAVWGGEQFF. The CDR3 DNA reads as TGTGCCAGTACCGCGGTCTGGGGCGGTGAGCAGTTCTTC.

This clonotype was detected ten times or more. V is TRBV7-6 and J is TRBJ1-1; D remains ambiguous. The CDR3 is made up of 14 amino acids. Germline lookup yields CDR1 SGHVS and CDR2 FNYEAQ. V was clipped by 5 bases and J by 3 bases, with 13 bases between them. The CDR3 region is CASSPLTGYTEAFF. The CDR3 bases are TGTGCCAGCAGCCCGCTAACGGGCTACACTGAAGCTTTCTTT.